Presented here are 27 T cell receptor beta chains from one specimen sequenced in a study of identical twins. TCRdb fed the 5' RACE reads into MiXCR, producing one record per CDR3 protein. The sample has 350,000 or so distinct CDR3 sequences; 10% to 15% are singletons. These data also featured in a second study, about yellow fever vaccine responses in identical twins.

Sequences were obtained from CD8+ T cells sorted from blood. Receptors were obtained from a woman aged 18-29 years in good health.

This clonotype was seen only a few times. J is TRBJ2-3 and V is TRBV2, with D possibly TRBD2 on 5 matching bases. The germline V and J ends were trimmed by 5 bases and 1 base, with 13 bases remaining between them. Germline V gives CDR1 SNHLY, CDR2 FYNNEI. The CDR3 loop spans 15 amino acids. The CDR3 region is CASSWTEEGTDTQYF. Here the CDR3 DNA reads TGTGCCAGCAGTTGGACTGAGGAAGGCACAGATACGCAGTATTTT.

This clonotype appeared a few times. The chain is built from TRBV27 and TRBJ2-7; D is undetermined. This CDR3 comprises 11 residues. Germline CDR1 is MNHEY and CDR2 is SMNVEV (reference sequence). Trimming cost V 4 bases and J 11 bases, with 12 bases left between them. The CDR3 here is CASSSAVTEYF. DNA of the CDR3: TGTGCCAGCAGTTCGGCGGTAACAGAGTACTTC.

This clonotype was observed many times. The rearrangement joins TRBV12-3 or TRBV12-4 to TRBJ1-2, with D possibly matching TRBD1 (5 bases). The V and J ends lost 10 bases and 4 bases respectively, with 13 bases between them. The length of the CDR3 is 12 residues. The CDR3 DNA is TGTGCCACGGGTCCGGGGCTCTATGGCTACACCTTC. It yields the protein CATGPGLYGYTF.

The chain uses TRBV6-1 and TRBJ2-1; TRBD2 agrees at 7 bases. J gave up 1 base and V 2 bases, and 11 bases lay outside the gene matches. Germline assignment: CDR1 MNHNS and CDR2 SASEGT. This CDR3 has 18 residues. The CDR3 bases are TGTGCCAGCAGTGAATTTGTTATTTCTAGCGGATCCTACAATGAGCAGTTCTTC. Amino acids: CASSEFVISSGSYNEQFF.

The chain is built from TRBV6-5 and TRBJ2-2; 10 bases line up with TRBD2. Germline lookup yields CDR1 MNHEY and CDR2 SVGAGI. CDR3 length: 16 amino acids. V trimming: 2 bases; J trimming: 5 bases; junction bases outside the gene matches: 5. CDR3 sequence: CASSYVAGGGTGELFF. CDR3 nucleotide sequence: TGTGCCAGCAGTTACGTAGCGGGAGGTGGAACCGGGGAGCTGTTTTTT.

The rearrangement uses TRBV4-2 and TRBJ2-1; 7 bases fit TRBD2. The CDR3 extends over 18 amino acids. Germline V gene data show CDR1 as LGHNA and CDR2 as YNFKEQ. V was pared by 0 bases and J by 3 bases, with 11 bases of the junction left unmatched. The CDR3 spells CASSQEGKSGVLYNEQFF. The CDR3 coding sequence is TGTGCCAGCAGCCAAGAAGGGAAAAGCGGGGTTCTCTACAATGAGCAGTTCTTC.

This clonotype was observed a few times. This chain joins TRBV28 and TRBJ2-7, with 10 bases aligning to TRBD2. J was trimmed by 3 bases and V by 7 bases; bases with no gene match: 15. CDR1 and CDR2 from the germline V gene are MDHEN and SYDVKM. This CDR3 contains 17 residues. CDR3 residues: CASNGASGSSGGYEQYF. In nucleotides, the CDR3 is TGTGCCAGCAATGGGGCTAGCGGGAGCAGTGGGGGCTACGAGCAGTACTTC.

This chain links TRBV6-1 with TRBJ2-3; 9 bases map to TRBD2. The V and J ends lost 5 bases and 3 bases, in that order; junction bases with no gene match: 12. The CDR3 consists of 17 residues. The germline gives CDR1 MNHNS, CDR2 SASEGT. CDR3 nucleotides: TGTGCCAGCAGTCTGGGACTAGCCGGGAGGTTGACAGATACGCAGTATTTT. It codes for CASSLGLAGRLTDTQYF.

This clonotype has a single count. V is TRBV6-1 and J is TRBJ2-7, with TRBD2 matching 8 bases. With 7 bases clipped from V and 5 bases from J, the junction kept 10 bases outside the gene matches. This CDR3 is built from 14 residues. Germline loops: CDR1 MNHNS, CDR2 SASEGT. CDR3 loop: CASIRRGGLDEQYV. The CDR3 DNA is TGTGCCAGCATTCGACGGGGGGGCCTAGACGAGCAGTACGTC.

V is TRBV24-1 and J is TRBJ2-1, with 9 bases lining up with TRBD1. With V trimmed by 3 bases and J by 7 bases, 3 bases remained unmatched. This CDR3 comprises 14 residues. Germline V CDR1 and CDR2: KGHDR, SFDVKD. The CDR3 nucleotides read TGTGCCACCAGTGATACAGGGGGCGGGAATGAGCAGTTCTTC. Its translation: CATSDTGGGNEQFF.

This clonotype was picked up a small number of times. The chain carries TRBV4-1 and TRBJ2-7, with D maybe TRBD1 (5 bases). V dropped 1 base and J dropped 3 bases, with 13 bases sitting between them. Germline assignment: CDR1 MGHRA and CDR2 YSYEKL. The CDR3 loop spans 15 amino acids. The CDR3 sequence: CASSQVLQDDYEQYV. CDR3 nucleotide sequence: TGCGCCAGCAGCCAAGTCTTACAGGACGACTACGAGCAGTACGTC.

At least ten counts were recorded for this clonotype. V is TRBV20-1 and J is TRBJ2-7; 7 nucleotides line up with TRBD2. Germline V lookup: CDR1 DFQATT, CDR2 SNEGSKA (reference sequence). Losses at the gene ends were 2 bases for V and 3 bases for J; bases not matched to a gene: 4. The CDR3 contains 13 residues. CDR3 sequence (DNA): TGCAGTGCTAGACCGCGGGAGCTCTACGAGCAGTACGTC. It specifies CSARPRELYEQYV.

This clonotype was counted between two and nine times. The chain couples TRBV5-1 to TRBJ2-1; D is possibly TRBD2 (5 bases). Germline V gene lookup returns CDR1 SGHRS and CDR2 YFSETQ. The V end lost 0 bases, the J end lost 3 bases, and 22 bases lay between the germline ends. The CDR3 is 19 amino acids. In nucleotides, the CDR3 is TGCGCCAGCAGCTTGGTGTACCAACTGAGAGGGCCGGTCTACAATGAGCAGTTCTTC. As protein: CASSLVYQLRGPVYNEQFF.

The chain recombines TRBV7-9 with TRBJ2-7, with TRBD1 as a possible D gene (5 bases). Germline-derived CDR1 and CDR2 are SEHNR and FQNEAQ (reference sequence). This CDR3 has 15 residues. Trimming took off 1 base at V and 2 bases at J, with 12 bases between the two ends. CDR3 DNA sequence: TGTGCCAGCAGCTTAGTAAGGGGCGCAACCTACGAGCAGTACGTC. Protein product: CASSLVRGATYEQYV.

This clonotype has a handful of counts. This rearrangement joins TRBV27 to TRBJ2-7; the D gene is possibly TRBD2 (5 bases). The CDR3 spans 16 residues. V lost 6 bases and J lost 2, with 20 bases in between. Germline CDR1 MNHEY, CDR2 SMNVEV (reference sequence). The CDR3 nucleotides are TGTGCCAGCAGCCCCAGTCGGGGAGAGCGAGCCTACGAGCAGTACTTC. Protein product: CASSPSRGERAYEQYF.

V gene TRBV12-3 or TRBV12-4 combines with J gene TRBJ2-1; no firm D call. This CDR3 is built from 12 residues. The V and J ends lost 3 bases and 15 bases respectively, with 15 bases between them. The CDR3 sequence: CASSLGPVDPFF. CDR3 in DNA: TGTGCCAGCAGTTTGGGTCCGGTCGATCCGTTCTTC.

This chain joins TRBV20-1 and TRBJ1-3; D remains ambiguous. With 3 bases removed from V and 0 bases from J, the gap between germline ends came to 6 bases. The CDR3 is made up of 13 amino acids. CDR1 is DFQATT and CDR2 is SNEGSKA in the germline V gene (reference sequence). The CDR3 region has the DNA TGCAGTGCTAGTAAGATCTCTGGAAACACCATATATTTT. Translated, it gives CSASKISGNTIYF.

The rearrangement links TRBV14 to TRBJ2-7; 8 bases fit TRBD1. This CDR3 is 16 amino acids long. Trimming cost V 2 bases and J 2 bases; bases outside gene matches: 8. CDR1 is SGHDN and CDR2 is FVKESK in the germline V gene. The CDR3 reads CASSQTTGGRAYEQYF. The CDR3 nucleotides read TGTGCCAGCAGCCAAACCACAGGGGGTCGGGCCTACGAGCAGTACTTC.

The rearrangement joins TRBV15 to TRBJ2-3; TRBD1 matches 8 bases. CDR1 LNHNV and CDR2 YYDKDF come from the germline V gene (reference sequence). J gave up 4 bases and V 2 bases, and 5 bases lay outside the gene matches. This CDR3 is built from 15 residues. Written as DNA, the CDR3 is TGTGCCACCAGCAGAACAGGGGGATACGCAGATACGCAGTATTTT. It encodes CATSRTGGYADTQYF.

This rearrangement joins TRBV11-2 to TRBJ2-7; tentatively, D is TRBD1 (6 bases). Trimming pared 5 bases from V and 2 bases from J, leaving 10 bases between. The germline gives CDR1 SGHAT, CDR2 FQNNGV. CDR3 length equals 13 residues. The CDR3 region is CASSPDSPYEQYV. CDR3 coding DNA: TGTGCCAGCAGCCCGGACAGTCCCTACGAGCAGTACGTC.

The V and J genes are TRBV21-1 and TRBJ2-1; TRBD1 is the table's D call and was not checked against the DNA. TRBV21-1 is noted as a pseudogene. This CDR3 contains 19 residues. The CDR3 loop reads CASSKVTGGAGGAWDEQFF. The DNA of the CDR3 is TGTGCCAGCAGCAAAGTAACGGGCGGGGCAGGGGGCGCTTGGGATGAGCAGTTCTTC.

This clonotype turned up a few times. The chain has TRBV6-5 and TRBJ1-1; possibly TRBD1 for D (5 bases). Trimming removed 3 bases at V and 3 bases at J, with 14 bases between. Germline V gives CDR1 MNHEY, CDR2 SVGAGI. The length of the CDR3 is 15 residues. The CDR3 is CASSYPGGSDTEAFF. CDR3 nucleotides: TGTGCCAGCAGTTATCCCGGGGGATCCGACACTGAAGCTTTCTTT.

V and J are TRBV3-1 and TRBJ2-3, with 9 bases lining up with TRBD1. The J segment lost 3 bases and the V segment lost 4 bases, leaving 8 bases of the junction unmatched. Germline CDR1 and CDR2: LGHDT and YNNKEL (reference sequence). This CDR3 region has 16 residues. CDR3 region: CASSPAGQGLTDTQYF. The DNA of the CDR3 is TGTGCCAGCAGCCCCGCGGGACAGGGTTTGACAGATACGCAGTATTTT.

About this clonotype itself: A much more abundant neighbour one base away suggests this may be a read error. The chain joins TRBV11-2 to TRBJ2-1; TRBD1 aligns across 7 bases. Germline loops: CDR1 SGHAT, CDR2 FQNNGV. The J segment lost 5 bases and the V segment lost 5 bases, leaving 15 bases of the junction unmatched. There are 17 residues in the CDR3. CDR3 sequence: CASSILSGAGGDNEQFF. CDR3 DNA: TGTGCCAGCAGCATACTTTCCGGGGCAGGGGGAGACAATGAGCAGTTCTTC. Full variable domain (remainder filled in from reference TRBV11-2 and TRBJ2-1): EAGVAQSPRYKIIEKRQSVAFWCNPISGHATLYWYQQILGQGPKLLIQFQNNGVVDDSQLPKDRFSAERLKGVDSTLKIQPAKLEDSAVYLCASSILSGAGGDNEQFFGPGTRLTVL.

The sample holds many counts of this clonotype. The rearrangement links TRBV6-4 to TRBJ2-2; the D gene is possibly TRBD2 (6 bases). The V gene's germline CDR1 is MRHNA and CDR2 SNTAGT. Trimming took off 0 bases at V and 6 bases at J, with 8 bases between the two ends. This CDR3 is built from 14 residues. CDR3 nucleotide sequence: TGTGCCAGCAGTGACTCCCCGGGGGCCGGGGAGCTGTTTTTT. Translating it yields CASSDSPGAGELFF.

The chain couples TRBV7-9 to TRBJ2-7, with 9 bases matching TRBD1. V dropped 5 bases and J dropped 4; count of bases not matched to a gene: 3. Germline V lookup: CDR1 SEHNR, CDR2 FQNEAQ (reference sequence). The CDR3 consists of 13 residues. In nucleotides, the CDR3 is TGTGCCAGCAGCGGGGACAGGGTATACGAGCAGTACTTC. It encodes CASSGDRVYEQYF.

The chain is built from TRBV6-5 and TRBJ2-1; the D call may be TRBD1 or TRBD2 (5 bases each). The CDR3 runs 16 residues. Per the germline V gene, CDR1 is MNHEY and CDR2 is SVGAGI. V lost 2 bases to trimming and J lost 9 bases, with 20 bases between them. Here the CDR3 DNA reads TGTGCCAGCAGTTACAAAGGGCCGGGGCCTCGAGGTGAGCAGTTCTTC. Translating gives CASSYKGPGPRGEQFF.